The clone carrying this T cell receptor (beta chain) was picked up many times. Antigen: not known. The TCRbeta library was prepared with unique molecular identifiers. MiXCR was run by TCRdb on the PCR reads, yielding one entry per CDR3 protein. Here the sample spans 550,000 to 600,000 distinct CDR3 sequences, 23% being singletons. These data belong to a study of T-cell reconstitution after alpha-beta-depleted transplantation in children. General study points: After one year, T-cell counts and TCRbeta diversity mostly came from new T cells. Some patients' high day-60 TCRbeta diversity was attributed to recipient cells surviving conditioning.

The CDR3 extends over 17 amino acids. Germline CDR1 and CDR2: DFQATT and SNEGSKA (reference sequence). Trimming cost V 6 bases and J 1 base, with 21 bases left between them. This rearrangement joins TRBV20-1 to TRBJ2-2, with D uncertain. Sequenced material: PBMCs, mostly from graft donor cells, taken 360 days after TCRalphabeta/CD19-depleted stem cell transplant. The receptor's source is a boy under three years old who had a stem cell transplant for acute myeloid leukemia, so the T cells may come from the graft donor. CDR3 protein: CSAGRLERAWNTGELFF. CDR3 nucleotides: TGCAGTGCCGGACGGCTCGAAAGGGCCTGGAACACCGGGGAGCTGTTTTTT.